These 17 T cell receptor beta chains share one sample of origin, sequenced in a study of cytomegalovirus exposure and HLA in healthy donors. Using immunoSEQ multiplex PCR, the repertoire was profiled, and TCRdb retains in-frame clones only, with some absent. The data contain some 150,000 clones, 88% of them singletons. Sequencing used PBMCs. The origin of the receptors is a man aged 18 to 30 in good health and CMV-seronegative.

This clone is termed medium-sized. J is TRBJ2-3 and V is TRBV6-4; 12 bases fit TRBD2. Germline CDR1 reads MRHNA; CDR2 reads SNTAGT. Germline trimming cut 4 bases from V and 1 base from J; bases unmatched to any gene: 0. CDR3 size: 15 residues. CDR3 sequence reads: CASSGTSGGTDTQYF. CDR3 DNA sequence: TGTGCCAGCAGTGGGACTAGCGGGGGCACAGATACGCAGTATTTT.

The chain couples TRBV6-1 to TRBJ1-2; D might be TRBD1 (6 bases). V lost 2 bases and J lost 6, with 16 bases in between. Germline V CDR1 and CDR2: MNHNS, SASEGT. There are 15 residues in the CDR3. CDR3 nucleotide sequence: TGTGCCAGCAGTGAAAACCTGGCAGGGGTGGATGGCTACACCTTC. It is translated as CASSENLAGVDGYTF.

Relative to its sample, this clone is medium-sized (0.01 to 0.1%). The rearrangement links TRBV5-1 to TRBJ2-7, with unresolved D. Trimming left V 6 bases short and J 3 bases short, with 16 bases between. CDR1 SGHRS and CDR2 YFSETQ come from the germline V gene. The CDR3 length is 14 residues. CDR3 nucleotides: TGCGCCAGCACTTCTGCTCCTTGGCACTACGAGCAGTACGTC. As protein: CASTSAPWHYEQYV.

V gene TRBV28 combines with J gene TRBJ2-3; TRBD1 agrees at 9 bases. The CDR3 length is 16 residues. Germline V lookup: CDR1 MDHEN, CDR2 SYDVKM. Trimming at V came to 8 bases and at J to 5 bases, leaving 14 bases not matched to a gene. The CDR3 sequence: CASPPGQGKLGDTQYF. The CDR3 DNA follows: TGTGCCAGCCCTCCGGGACAGGGAAAATTAGGAGATACGCAGTATTTT.

A few counts support this clone. The chain has TRBV10-2 and TRBJ1-5; TRBD1 matches 8 bases. The CDR3 contains 13 residues. The germline V gene encodes CDR1 WSHSY and CDR2 SAAADI. The J segment lost 6 bases and the V segment lost 7 bases, leaving 5 bases of the junction unmatched. The CDR3 protein is CASTGQGSQPQHF. In DNA, the CDR3 is TGCGCCAGCACCGGACAGGGAAGTCAGCCCCAGCATTTT.

The chain has TRBV6-6 and TRBJ1-5; D not resolved. The CDR3 spans 14 residues. V was pared by 7 bases and J by 3 bases, with 13 bases between. Germline V gene lookup returns CDR1 MNHNY and CDR2 SVGAGI (reference sequence). The CDR3, as DNA: TGTGCCAGCAAGACCGCGCGGGACAATCAGCCCCAGCATTTT. It yields the protein CASKTARDNQPQHF.

The V and J genes are TRBV7-2 and TRBJ2-7, with 13 bases fitting TRBD2. Trimming removed 5 bases from V and 1 base from J; junction bases left unmatched: 8. The germline V gene encodes CDR1 SGHTA and CDR2 FQGNSA. The CDR3 sequence is 17 residues long. As DNA, the CDR3 is TGTGCCAGCAGCCAATGGACTAGCGGGAGAGGATCCTACGAGCAGTACTTC. Translated: CASSQWTSGRGSYEQYF.

The gene calls are TRBV5-1 and TRBJ2-1, with TRBD2 matching 8 bases. Germline V gene data show CDR1 as SGHRS and CDR2 as YFSETQ. V trimming: 4 bases; J trimming: 7 bases; junction bases outside the gene matches: 13. The CDR3 length is 16 residues. The CDR3 sequence is CASSAELAVGGNEQFF. As DNA, the CDR3 is TGCGCCAGCAGCGCCGAACTAGCGGTGGGGGGAAATGAGCAGTTCTTC. The whole variable domain, remainder taken from reference TRBV5-1 and TRBJ2-1, is KAGVTQTPRYLIKTRGQQVTLSCSPISGHRSVSWYQQTPGQGLQFLFEYFSETQRNKGNFPGRFSGRQFSNSRSEMNVSTLELGDSALYLCASSAELAVGGNEQFFGPGTRLTVL.

The chain recombines TRBV6-6 with TRBJ2-3, with TRBD2 matching 8 bases. V gave up 3 bases and J gave up 1 base; unmatched junction bases: 3. Germline V gene data show CDR1 as MNHNY and CDR2 as SVGAGI (reference sequence). The length of the CDR3 is 15 residues. CDR3 in DNA: TGTGCCAGCAGTTATACGGGAGGGGGCACAGATACGCAGTATTTT. Residues: CASSYTGGGTDTQYF.

This chain joins TRBV6-5 and TRBJ2-6; 7 nucleotides line up with TRBD1. CDR3 length equals 15 residues. Germline values: CDR1 MNHEY, CDR2 SVGAGI. J was trimmed by 0 bases and V by 8 bases; bases with no gene match: 4. The CDR3 DNA reads as TGTGCCAGCCGGACAGGAAGCTCTGGGGCCAACGTCCTGACTTTC. It is translated as CASRTGSSGANVLTF.

This clone was observed a few times. The chain links TRBV6-6 to TRBJ1-2, with D possibly TRBD1 on 5 matching bases. With 6 bases removed from V and 8 bases from J, the gap between germline ends came to 10 bases. CDR1 is MNHNY and CDR2 is SVGAGI in the germline V gene (reference sequence). The CDR3 is 11 residues long. The CDR3 protein is CASSQGWGYTF. The CDR3 DNA follows: TGTGCCAGCAGCCAGGGTTGGGGCTACACCTTC.

This clone has just a few counts. The chain combines TRBV6-1 with TRBJ2-3; 9 bases agree with TRBD1. V was pared by 1 base and J by 5 bases, with 7 bases of the junction left unmatched. CDR1 is MNHNS and CDR2 is SASEGT in the germline V gene. The CDR3 spans 16 residues. CDR3 amino acids: CASSEEPGQGRDTQYF. The CDR3 nucleotides are TGTGCCAGCAGTGAAGAACCGGGACAGGGACGAGATACGCAGTATTTT.

V is TRBV5-1 and J is TRBJ2-3, with 8 bases matching TRBD1. This CDR3 spans 15 amino acids. J gave up 4 bases and V 3 bases, and 7 bases lay outside the gene matches. Germline-derived CDR1 and CDR2 are SGHRS and YFSETQ. As DNA, the CDR3 is TGCGCCAGCAGCTGGCAGGGGGCAATGGCAGATACGCAGTATTTT. The encoded protein is CASSWQGAMADTQYF.

The chain couples TRBV2 to TRBJ2-3, with a tentative D call TRBD1 (7 bases). CDR3 length equals 19 residues. CDR1 is SNHLY and CDR2 is FYNNEI in the germline V gene. V shed 3 bases and J shed 4 bases, with 26 bases lying between them. CDR3 DNA sequence: TGTGCCAGCAGTGAGCCACGGGAGCGACAGACAGGGATCCCAGATACGCAGTATTTT. It is translated as CASSEPRERQTGIPDTQYF.

V usage is TRBV27 and J usage is TRBJ1-4, with D possibly TRBD1 on 6 matching bases. Trimming removed 6 bases at V and 0 bases at J, with 14 bases between. There are 16 residues in the CDR3. Germline V gene lookup returns CDR1 MNHEY and CDR2 SMNVEV (reference sequence). As DNA, the CDR3 is TGTGCCAGCAGCAAACAGGGCCCAACAACTAATGAAAAACTGTTTTTT. Translation: CASSKQGPTTNEKLFF.

The chain has TRBV19 and TRBJ1-1; 7 bases line up with TRBD1. Germline trimming cut 10 bases from V and 4 bases from J; bases unmatched to any gene: 18. This CDR3 is 16 amino acids long. CDR1 is LNHDA, CDR2 SQIVND, per germline (reference sequence). CDR3 DNA sequence: TGTGCCACCGGAAGAGTAGACAGGGAGAGGGGCACTGAAGCTTTCTTT. Translated, it gives CATGRVDRERGTEAFF.

The chain couples TRBV6-1 to TRBJ2-7; no reliable D call. Trimming cost V 2 bases and J 0 bases, with 11 bases left between them. Germline assignment: CDR1 MNHNS and CDR2 SASEGT. This CDR3 comprises 15 residues. The CDR3 coding sequence is TGTGCCAGCAGTGAATTTGCGGTAAGCTCCTACGAGCAGTACTTC. This sequence encodes CASSEFAVSSYEQYF.